Each of the 21 T cell receptor beta chains below was sequenced from the same sample in a study of T cell repertoires in cytomegalovirus infection. TCRdb re-called the reads through MiXCR, storing one row per CDR3 protein. The data show 200,000 to 300,000 distinct CDR3 sequences, roughly an eighth seen once. Sample: PBMCs. The receptors were gathered from a human donor in good health (CMV status not recorded). Some clones in this sample may be carry-over from other donors' samples.

This clonotype has ten or more counts. This sequence joins TRBV20-1 and TRBJ2-2; 9 positions agree with TRBD2. The V gene's germline CDR1 is DFQATT and CDR2 SNEGSKA (reference sequence). CDR3 length: 15 amino acids. V lost 7 bases, J lost 5 bases, and 11 bases stayed unmatched. CDR3: CSVRLAGVETGELFF. CDR3 coding DNA: TGCAGTGTTCGCTTAGCGGGGGTGGAGACCGGGGAGCTGTTTTTT.

V usage is TRBV15 and J usage is TRBJ1-1; tentatively, D is TRBD1 (6 bases). CDR1 and CDR2 (germline): LNHNV, YYDKDF (reference sequence). The CDR3 length is 15 residues. Between the trimmed V and J ends, which lost 1 base and 4 bases, there was a span of 13 bases. CDR3 nucleotides: TGTGCCACCAGCAGAGTACTAGGGGGGAGCACTGAAGCTTTCTTT. Amino acids: CATSRVLGGSTEAFF.

This clonotype was counted between two and nine times. The V and J genes are TRBV29-1 and TRBJ2-7, with D possibly being TRBD2 (6 bases). Per germline, CDR1 SQVTM and CDR2 ANQGSEA. Trimming took 1 base from V and 3 from J, leaving 25 bases between them. CDR3 length: 18 amino acids. The DNA for the CDR3 is TGCAGCGTTGAAGCCCGGGATAGCGGAAAAAGGGATCTCTACGAGCAGTACTTC. The encoded protein is CSVEARDSGKRDLYEQYF.

The chain couples TRBV24-1 to TRBJ2-7; TRBD2 is a possible D gene (6 bases). Germline CDR1 and CDR2: KGHDR and SFDVKD. The CDR3 spans 16 residues. V lost 2 bases and J lost 4, with 17 bases in between. The CDR3 bases are TGTGCCACCAGTGATTCGGGGAAAGGGAGGATTTACGAGCAGTACTTC. This encodes CATSDSGKGRIYEQYF.

V and J are TRBV4-1 and TRBJ2-5; D possibly corresponds to TRBD2 (6 bases). This CDR3 is 14 amino acids long. Trimming shortened V by 1 base and J by 5 bases, and 11 bases separated the two germline ends. Germline V gives CDR1 MGHRA, CDR2 YSYEKL. CDR3 residues: CASSQAGGVETQYF. CDR3 coding DNA: TGCGCCAGCAGCCAAGCTGGAGGGGTTGAGACCCAGTACTTC.

This clonotype appeared a few times. The CDR3 protein is CASSQVVQTGGIYGYTF. CDR3 nucleotides: TGTGCCAGCAGCCAAGTAGTTCAGACAGGGGGAATCTATGGCTACACCTTC. The chain combines TRBV14 with TRBJ1-2; 9 bases map to TRBD1. This CDR3 is built from 17 residues. V trimming: 1 base; J trimming: 4 bases; junction bases outside the gene matches: 10. Per germline, CDR1 SGHDN and CDR2 FVKESK.

This clonotype was detected ten times or more. The genes are TRBV4-1 and TRBJ1-3; D remains ambiguous. Trimming took off 0 bases at V and 0 bases at J, with 18 bases between the two ends. This CDR3 contains 19 residues. CDR1 and CDR2 (germline): MGHRA, YSYEKL. CDR3 amino acids: CASSQDLVTAYFSGNTIYF. The CDR3 DNA follows: TGCGCCAGCAGCCAAGATCTCGTTACAGCTTACTTCTCTGGAAACACCATATATTTT.

This rearrangement joins TRBV3-1 to TRBJ2-7; D is possibly TRBD2 (6 bases). V dropped 2 bases and J dropped 2 bases, with 19 bases sitting between them. The length of the CDR3 is 17 residues. The germline V gene encodes CDR1 LGHDT and CDR2 YNNKEL (reference sequence). CDR3 sequence (DNA): TGTGCCAGCAGCCAACCTCAGTGGGGGACTCAGGCCTACGAGCAGTACTTC. Translating gives CASSQPQWGTQAYEQYF.

A few counts support this clonotype. The chain links TRBV2 to TRBJ1-2; D unresolved. V was trimmed by 4 bases and J by 0 bases, leaving 15 bases between them. The germline V gene has CDR1 SNHLY and CDR2 FYNNEI. The CDR3 extends over 16 amino acids. In nucleotides, the CDR3 is TGTGCCAGCAGTGGGGCAATCCCGGGAGCTAACTATGGCTACACCTTC. Its protein is CASSGAIPGANYGYTF.

This clonotype came up many times. This sequence joins TRBV6-5 and TRBJ1-1; the D is unclear. The V gene's germline CDR1 is MNHEY and CDR2 SVGAGI. The CDR3 covers 14 residues. V lost 1 base to trimming and J lost 1 base, with 7 bases between them. CDR3 DNA sequence: TGTGCCAGCAGTTACTGGCGGGGGAACACTGAAGCTTTCTTT. Amino acid sequence: CASSYWRGNTEAFF.

At least ten counts were recorded for this clonotype. The rearrangement uses TRBV28 and TRBJ2-1, with D unresolved. Trimming took 6 bases from V and 4 from J, leaving 19 bases between them. From germline, CDR1 is MDHEN and CDR2 SYDVKM. CDR3 length: 16 amino acids. The CDR3 loop is CASRTWTSARYNEQFF. In DNA, the CDR3 is TGTGCCAGCAGAACATGGACGTCGGCAAGGTACAATGAGCAGTTCTTC. Looking up the rest from reference TRBV28 and TRBJ2-1 gives the full variable domain: DVKVTQSSRYLVKRTGEKVFLECVQDMDHENMFWYRQDPGLGLRLIYFSYDVKMKEKGDIPEGYSVSREKKERFSLILESASTNQTSMYLCASRTWTSARYNEQFFGPGTRLTVL.

This clonotype turned up a few times. CDR3 in DNA: TGTGCCAGCAGCTTAGAAGGGGGCGCGGGCACTGAAGCTTTCTTT. This encodes CASSLEGGAGTEAFF. The chain joins TRBV11-2 to TRBJ1-1; TRBD1 matches 7 bases. Germline V gives CDR1 SGHAT, CDR2 FQNNGV. J lost 4 bases, V lost 0 bases, and 5 bases had no gene match. CDR3 length: 15 amino acids.

This clonotype was seen at least ten times. The chain couples TRBV25-1 to TRBJ2-3, with 8 bases aligning to TRBD1. Germline assignment: CDR1 MGHDK and CDR2 SYGVNS. V trimming: 2 bases; J trimming: 4 bases; junction bases outside the gene matches: 2. The CDR3 totals 14 residues. The CDR3 loop is CASSEGQGSDTQYF. The CDR3 nucleotides are TGTGCCAGCAGTGAAGGACAGGGCTCAGATACGCAGTATTTT. Using reference TRBV25-1 and TRBJ2-3 for the parts outside the CDR3, the full variable domain is EADIYQTPRYLVIGTGKKITLECSQTMGHDKMYWYQQDPGMELHLIHYSYGVNSTEKGDLSSESTVSRIRTEHFPLTLESARPSHTSQYLCASSEGQGSDTQYFGPGTRLTVL.

A few counts support this clonotype. The chain recombines TRBV20-1 with TRBJ1-1; the D is unclear. V lost 3 bases and J 7 bases, leaving 15 bases between the germline ends. This CDR3 is 13 amino acids long. Germline-derived CDR1 and CDR2 are DFQATT and SNEGSKA (reference sequence). CDR3 nucleotide sequence: TGCAGTGCTAGTTCGGGGTTGGTGAGTGAAGCTTTCTTT. This translates into CSASSGLVSEAFF.

This clonotype showed up many times. The chain links TRBV5-5 to TRBJ2-1, with D perhaps given as TRBD1 or TRBD2 (6 bases each). With 6 bases removed from V and 1 base from J, the gap between germline ends came to 17 bases. Germline assignment: CDR1 SGHKS and CDR2 YYEKEE (reference sequence). The CDR3 loop spans 16 amino acids. The CDR3 coding sequence is TGTGCCAGCACCTCCTGGGGGGCCTTATCCTACAATGAGCAGTTCTTC. Its protein product is CASTSWGALSYNEQFF. The entire variable domain, with the rest obtained from reference TRBV5-5 and TRBJ2-1, is as follows: DAGVTQSPTHLIKTRGQQVTLRCSPISGHKSVSWYQQVLGQGPQFIFQYYEKEERGRGNFPDRFSARQFPNYSSELNVNALLLGDSALYLCASTSWGALSYNEQFFGPGTRLTVL.

This clonotype was seen repeatedly, ten times or more. The V call is TRBV2, the J call TRBJ1-6, with D perhaps matching TRBD1 (6 bases). Germline V gene sequence: CDR1 SNHLY, CDR2 FYNNEI. V lost 7 bases and J lost 9, with 10 bases in between. CDR3 length: 12 amino acids. In DNA, the CDR3 is TGTGCCAGCAACAGGGCGGGTTCACCCCTCCACTTT. It translates to CASNRAGSPLHF.

Of note for this clonotype: An end of the junction differs from the germline gene, which may be a read error. The chain couples TRBV11-2 to TRBJ2-5, with D possibly being TRBD1 (5 bases). The CDR3 has 15 amino acids. CDR1 and CDR2 from the germline V gene are SGHAT and FQNNGV. In DNA form, the CDR3 reads TGTGCCTGTAGAAGGGGCGCGGTATATCAAGAGACCCAGTGCTTC. The encoded protein is CACRRGAVYQETQCF.

This rearrangement joins TRBV18 to TRBJ1-1; D not certain. This CDR3 has 16 residues. Trimming stripped 3 bases from V and 1 base from J, with 15 bases between. Germline V gene data show CDR1 as KGHSH and CDR2 as LQKENI. The CDR3 DNA is TGTGCCAGCTCACCGTCTATGGTGCGGGGGAACACTGAAGCTTTCTTT. Translated: CASSPSMVRGNTEAFF.

This clonotype was observed a handful of times. This rearrangement joins TRBV7-3 to TRBJ2-3, with D possibly called TRBD1 or TRBD2 (5 bases each). The V gene's germline CDR1 is SGHTA and CDR2 FQGTGA. V was cut by 1 base and J by 1 base, with 9 bases left in between. This CDR3 region has 15 residues. In DNA form, the CDR3 reads TGTGCCAGCAGCTTAATGGTGGGGGGCACAGATACGCAGTATTTT. Translating gives CASSLMVGGTDTQYF.

This clonotype was detected only a few times. This chain connects TRBV29-1 to TRBJ2-4, with D possibly being TRBD1 (5 bases). The CDR3 loop spans 13 amino acids. The V gene lost 4 bases and the J gene lost 4 bases, with 11 bases spanning the gap. Per germline, CDR1 SQVTM and CDR2 ANQGSEA. Here the CDR3 reads CSVVPQGKNIQYF. In nucleotides, the CDR3 is TGCAGCGTTGTTCCGCAGGGAAAAAACATTCAGTACTTC. Looking up the rest from reference TRBV29-1 and TRBJ2-4 gives the full variable domain: SAVISQKPSRDICQRGTSLTIQCQVDSQVTMMFWYRQQPGQSLTLIATANQGSEATYESGFVIDKFPISRPNLTFSTLTVSNMSPEDSSIYLCSVVPQGKNIQYFGAGTRLSVL.

This clonotype was observed once. The chain couples TRBV7-1 to TRBJ2-3, with 8 nucleotides matching TRBD2. TRBV7-1 is designated an ORF whose function remains uncertain. This CDR3 comprises 16 residues. V lost 3 bases to trimming and J lost 10 bases; unmatched junction nucleotides: 15. CDR3 region: CASSSPGLGAGMSQYF. CDR3 nucleotides: TGTGCCAGCAGCTCGCCGGGACTAGGGGCAGGAATGTCGCAGTATTTT.